Detailed here is one TCR beta chain. The antigen is unknown. This CDR3 is 15 amino acids long. Losses at the gene ends were 5 bases for V and 0 bases for J; bases not matched to a gene: 1. Germline assignment: CDR1 LNHDA and CDR2 SQIVND (reference sequence). Vbeta (60) and Jbeta (13) primers were used in the PCR. Using immunoSEQ multiplex PCR, the repertoire was profiled, and TCRdb retains in-frame clones only, with some absent. This sample has approximately 250,000 clones, with 70% to 90% found just once. This entry comes from a study of cytomegalovirus exposure and HLA in healthy donors. General observations from the study: The study put 150 to 200 TCR beta chains on its list as cytomegalovirus-associated. With DRB1 most and HLA-C fewest, TCR association rates differed between HLA loci in a later analysis. A later analysis linked 15,000 to 20,000 TCR beta sequences to HLA alleles at 0.05 false discovery rate.

Material: PBMCs. The sequence derives from a girl between 2 and 10 years old in good health and CMV-seronegative. This chain connects TRBV19 to TRBJ2-2, with 9 bases identical to TRBD1. Here the CDR3 reads CASSWDRANTGELFF. The CDR3 DNA sequence: TGTGCCAGTAGTTGGGACAGGGCGAACACCGGGGAGCTGTTTTTT.